The 6 T cell receptor beta chains listed next were all sequenced from one sample in a study of blood T cell repertoires in COVID-19. The method was immunoSEQ multiplex PCR; TCRdb's version includes in-frame clones alone and lacks a portion of them. The data contain more than 300,000 clones, about 93% of them singletons. Input material: peripheral blood. The receptor source for this set is a woman younger than 30 who had recovered from COVID-19.

The chain uses TRBV6-5 and TRBJ1-1, with no clear D. CDR3 length: 12 amino acids. V was trimmed by 7 bases and J by 4 bases, leaving 10 bases between them. Germline loops: CDR1 MNHEY, CDR2 SVGAGI. The CDR3 nucleotides are TGTGCCAGCACCCGACTAGGCACTGAAGCTTTCTTT. This gives the protein CASTRLGTEAFF.

The sample holds a few counts of this clone. This rearrangement joins TRBV27 to TRBJ1-2; 8 positions agree with TRBD1. Germline V gives CDR1 MNHEY, CDR2 SMNVEV (reference sequence). The V and J ends lost 4 bases and 3 bases, in that order; junction bases with no gene match: 7. This CDR3 is 15 amino acids long. DNA for the CDR3: TGTGCCAGCAGTTCATCTCAGGGGGCCTACTATGGCTACACCTTC. Its protein product is CASSSSQGAYYGYTF.

The chain links TRBV25-1 to TRBJ1-2; D gene uncertain. Trimming stripped 1 base from V and 0 bases from J, with 12 bases between. The germline CDR1 and CDR2 sequences are MGHDK and SYGVNS. The CDR3 totals 16 residues. CDR3 region: CASSESRPASNYGYTF. In nucleotides, the CDR3 is TGTGCCAGCAGTGAATCGAGGCCCGCTTCTAACTATGGCTACACCTTC.

The gene calls are TRBV18 and TRBJ1-1, with a tentative D call TRBD1 (5 bases). The CDR3 is 16 residues long. CDR1 is KGHSH and CDR2 is LQKENI in the germline V gene. Trimming left V 2 bases short and J 0 bases short, with 13 bases between. As DNA, the CDR3 is TGTGCCAGCTCACCAAAATCAGACAGCCTGAACACTGAAGCTTTCTTT. Translation gives CASSPKSDSLNTEAFF.

The chain combines TRBV29-1 with TRBJ2-2; 9 nucleotides agree with TRBD2. The CDR3 has 14 residues. V gave up 7 bases and J gave up 4 bases; unmatched junction bases: 7. Germline values: CDR1 SQVTM, CDR2 ANQGSEA. Written as DNA, the CDR3 is TGCAGCGCCTTAGCGGGAGAAGGCACCGGGGAGCTGTTTTTT. Amino acid sequence: CSALAGEGTGELFF.

V usage is TRBV7-9 and J usage is TRBJ2-7; D not certain. Trimming removed 5 bases from V and 0 bases from J, with 11 bases in between. Germline values: CDR1 SEHNR, CDR2 FQNEAQ (reference sequence). CDR3 length: 14 residues. CDR3 loop: CASSPGESSYEQYV. The CDR3 DNA is TGTGCCAGCAGCCCTGGTGAGTCCTCCTACGAGCAGTACGTC.